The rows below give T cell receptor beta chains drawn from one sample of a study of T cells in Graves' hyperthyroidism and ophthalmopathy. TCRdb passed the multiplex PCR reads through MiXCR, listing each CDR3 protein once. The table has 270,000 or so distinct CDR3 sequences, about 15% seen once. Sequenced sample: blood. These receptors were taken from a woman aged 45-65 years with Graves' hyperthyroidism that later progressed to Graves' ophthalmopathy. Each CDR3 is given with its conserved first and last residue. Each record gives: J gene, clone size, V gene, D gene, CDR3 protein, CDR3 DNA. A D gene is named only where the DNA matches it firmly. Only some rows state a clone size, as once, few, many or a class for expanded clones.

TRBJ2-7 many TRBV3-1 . CASSQGGISSYEQYF TGTGCCAGCAGCCAAGGGGGCATATCGTCCTACGAGCAGTACTTC
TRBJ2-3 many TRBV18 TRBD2 CASSPPVTSGSPDTQYF TGTGCCAGCTCACCACCTGTGACTAGCGGGAGCCCAGATACGCAGTATTTT
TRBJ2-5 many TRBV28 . CASNVAGEETQYF TGTGCCAGCAACGTCGCTGGGGAGGAGACCCAGTACTTC
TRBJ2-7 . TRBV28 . CASSSHYYEQYF TGTGCCAGCAGTTCCCACTATTACGAGCAGTACTTC
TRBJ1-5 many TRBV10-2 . CASSEGGYQPQHF TGCGCCAGCAGTGAGGGGGGGTACCAGCCCCAGCATTTT
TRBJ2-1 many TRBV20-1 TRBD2 CSARPGRKRGYNEQFF TGCAGTGCTAGGCCAGGGAGGAAGCGGGGTTACAATGAGCAGTTCTTC
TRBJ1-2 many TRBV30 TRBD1 CAWATGWDYGYTF TGTGCCTGGGCGACAGGGTGGGACTATGGCTACACCTTC
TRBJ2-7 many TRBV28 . CASSLHNTGPEQYF TGTGCCAGCAGTTTACATAATACAGGGCCGGAGCAGTACTTC
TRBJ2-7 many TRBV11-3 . CASSLGEEQYF TGTGCCAGCAGCTTAGGGGAAGAGCAGTACTTC
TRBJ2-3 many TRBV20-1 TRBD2 CSENGGGIGTDTQYF TGCAGTGAAAACGGGGGGGGAATAGGCACAGATACGCAGTATTTT
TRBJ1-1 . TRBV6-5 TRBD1 CASSYGGQETFF TGTGCCAGCAGTTACGGGGGACAGGAAACTTTCTTT
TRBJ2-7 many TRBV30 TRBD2 CAWRVAGEQYF TGTGCCTGGAGGGTAGCGGGCGAGCAGTACTTC
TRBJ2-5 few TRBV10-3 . CAISESYRVEETQYF TGTGCCATCAGTGAGTCGTACAGGGTGGAAGAGACCCAGTACTTC
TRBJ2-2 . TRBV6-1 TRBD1 CASRATGGSGGELFF TGTGCCAGCAGAGCCACAGGGGGCTCTGGCGGGGAGCTGTTTTTT
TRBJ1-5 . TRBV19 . CASSIAGGRNQPRHF TGTGCCAGTAGTATAGCCGGGGGGCGGAATCAGCCCCGGCATTTT
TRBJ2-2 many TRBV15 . CATREENTGELFF TGTGCCACCAGGGAGGAGAACACCGGGGAGCTGTTTTTT
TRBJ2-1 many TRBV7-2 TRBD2 CASSLVGTSITPNEQFF TGTGCCAGCAGCTTAGTGGGGACTAGTATAACCCCCAATGAGCAGTTCTTC
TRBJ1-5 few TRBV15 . CATSTGRQPQHF TGTGCCACCAGCACGGGTCGCCAGCCCCAGCATTTT
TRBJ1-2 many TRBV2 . CASSEEIGVGYTF TGTGCCAGCAGTGAAGAGATAGGGGTTGGCTACACCTTC
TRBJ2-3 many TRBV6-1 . CASSESGDTQYF TGTGCCAGCAGTGAAAGTGGAGATACGCAGTATTTT
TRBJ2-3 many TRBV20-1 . CSTIPGNTDTQYF TGCAGTACCATCCCGGGGAACACAGATACGCAGTATTTT
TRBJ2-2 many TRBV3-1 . CASSQDQPGDQIGELFF TGTGCCAGCAGCCAAGATCAACCAGGGGACCAGATCGGGGAGCTGTTTTTT
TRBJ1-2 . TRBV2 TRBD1 CATAEDRINYGYTF TGTGCCACCGCGGAGGACAGGATTAACTATGGCTACACCTTC
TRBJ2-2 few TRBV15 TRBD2 CATSRSGGSVPGELFF TGTGCCACCAGCAGATCGGGAGGGAGCGTTCCCGGGGAGCTGTTTTTT
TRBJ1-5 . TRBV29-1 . CSVREGGNQPQHF TGCAGCGTCCGTGAAGGGGGCAATCAGCCCCAGCATTTT
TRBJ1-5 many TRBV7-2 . CASSFEGPQHF TGTGCCAGCAGCTTTGAGGGGCCCCAGCATTTT
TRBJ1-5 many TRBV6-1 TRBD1 CASSQRTGGSSNQPQHF TGTGCCAGCAGCCAGAGGACAGGGGGCTCTAGCAATCAGCCCCAGCATTTT
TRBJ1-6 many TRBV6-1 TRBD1 CASSEDRDSPLHF TGTGCCAGCAGCGAAGACAGGGATTCACCCCTCCACTTT
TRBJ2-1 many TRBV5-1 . CAGPRAYNEQFF TGCGCCGGTCCGCGAGCATACAATGAGCAGTTCTTC
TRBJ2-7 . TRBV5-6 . CASSLGRGNEQYF TGTGCCAGCAGCCTGGGGCGCGGGAACGAGCAGTACTTC
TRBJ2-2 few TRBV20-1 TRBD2 CSARQVPSGYTGELFF TGCAGTGCTAGACAAGTCCCTAGCGGGTACACCGGGGAGCTGTTTTTT
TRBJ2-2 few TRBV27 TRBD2 CAPCQASGRGELFF TGTGCCCCCTGCCAGGCTAGCGGGAGGGGGGAGCTGTTTTTT
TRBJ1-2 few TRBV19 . CASSTPPGYTF TGTGCCAGTAGTACCCCCCCTGGCTACACCTTC
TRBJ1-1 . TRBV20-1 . CSARANSNTEAFF TGCAGTGCTAGAGCAAACAGCAACACTGAAGCTTTCTTT
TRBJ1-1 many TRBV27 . CASSLAGRNTEAFF TGTGCCAGCAGTTTGGCAGGGAGGAACACTGAAGCTTTCTTT
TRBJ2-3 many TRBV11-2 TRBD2 CASSLLAASDTQYF TGTGCCAGCAGCTTACTAGCGGCTTCGGATACGCAGTATTTT
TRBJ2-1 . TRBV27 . CASSHSGLYNEQFF TGTGCCAGCAGTCACTCGGGACTTTACAATGAGCAGTTCTTC
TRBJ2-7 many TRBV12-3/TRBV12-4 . CASSLTVSYEQYF TGTGCCAGCAGTCTGACAGTTTCCTACGAGCAGTACTTC
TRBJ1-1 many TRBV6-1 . CASSYLIESEAFF TGTGCCAGCAGTTACTTGATTGAGAGTGAAGCTTTCTTT
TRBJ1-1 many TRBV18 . CASSSDSANDAFF TGTGCCAGCTCTTCAGACAGCGCAAACGACGCTTTCTTT
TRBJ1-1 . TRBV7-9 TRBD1 CASSFIGTAEAFF TGTGCCAGCAGCTTCATCGGGACAGCTGAAGCTTTCTTT
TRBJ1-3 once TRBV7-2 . CASSYGQRGNTIYF TGTGCCAGCAGCTACGGACAGAGAGGAAACACCATATATTTT
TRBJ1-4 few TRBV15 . CATSSLDREKLFF TGTGCCACCAGCAGCCTAGACAGGGAAAAACTGTTTTTT
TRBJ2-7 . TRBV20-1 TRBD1 CSAGGTGGEQYF TGCAGTGCTGGGGGGACAGGGGGCGAGCAGTACTTC
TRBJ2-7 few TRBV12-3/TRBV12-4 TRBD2 CASSFPPWGGRIYEQYF TGTGCCAGCAGTTTTCCCCCTTGGGGCGGGAGGATATACGAGCAGTACTTC
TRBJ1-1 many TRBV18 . CASSRTAMNTEAFF TGTGCCAGCTCACGGACAGCTATGAACACTGAAGCTTTCTTT
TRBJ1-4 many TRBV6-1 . CASSEVAAGREKLFF TGTGCCAGCAGTGAAGTGGCAGCCGGCCGGGAAAAACTGTTTTTT
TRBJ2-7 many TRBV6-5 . CASSYRTPQRYEQYF TGTGCCAGCAGTTACAGGACTCCCCAGCGCTACGAGCAGTACTTC
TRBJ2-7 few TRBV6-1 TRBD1 CASRTTWTGESYEQYF TGTGCCAGCAGAACGACCTGGACAGGGGAGTCCTACGAGCAGTACTTC
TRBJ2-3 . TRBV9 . CASSGVGGYTDTQYF TGTGCCAGCAGCGGGGTTGGGGGCTACACAGATACGCAGTATTTT
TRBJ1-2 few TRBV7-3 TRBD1 CASSPTGGVDGYTF TGTGCCAGCAGCCCAACAGGGGGCGTAGATGGCTACACCTTC
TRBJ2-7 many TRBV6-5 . CASSYRSHYEQYF TGTGCCAGCAGTTACAGGAGTCACTACGAGCAGTACTTC
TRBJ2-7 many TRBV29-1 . CSVEDRSGYEQYF TGCAGCGTTGAAGATCGGAGCGGCTACGAGCAGTACTTC
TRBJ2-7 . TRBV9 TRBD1 CASSGDRGHYEQYF TGTGCCAGCAGCGGGGACAGGGGCCACTACGAGCAGTACTTC
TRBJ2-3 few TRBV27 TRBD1 CASSFDREKPFIFDTDTQYF TGTGCCAGCAGTTTTGACAGGGAGAAACCTTTTATATTCGACACAGATACGCAGTATTTT
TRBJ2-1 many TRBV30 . CAWSPGALGNEQFF TGTGCCTGGAGTCCGGGCGCGTTGGGCAATGAGCAGTTCTTC
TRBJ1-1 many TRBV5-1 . CASTRSGEKAFF TGCGCCAGCACACGCTCCGGGGAAAAAGCTTTCTTT
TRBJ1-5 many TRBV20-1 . CSAHPGSGSNQPQHF TGCAGTGCTCATCCAGGGTCAGGGAGCAATCAGCCCCAGCATTTT